This T cell receptor beta chain is from a study of low-dose radiotherapy and immunotherapy resistance in tumors. Background on the study: Cohort 1 received 0.5 Gy per fraction every 2 weeks, totaling 6.5 Gy.

Germline CDR1 and CDR2: SGHRS and YFSETQ. CDR3 size: 14 residues. Germline trimming cut 6 bases from V and 3 bases from J; bases unmatched to any gene: 4. Treatment combined nivolumab, ipilimumab, aspirin, low-dose cyclophosphamide and low-dose radiotherapy in a dose-escalation trial. Advanced solid tumors without tumor-infiltrating lymphocytes were required for inclusion. First-strand cDNA used TRAV- and TRBV-specific primers, covering alpha and beta chains. With a constant-region primer and a V-primer adapter, TCRs were subjected to around 18 PCR cycles of amplification. The authors amplified isolated mRNA by in vitro transcription. TCRdb re-analysed the reads in MiXCR, keeping a single row per CDR3 protein. Of about 14,000 distinct CDR3 sequences listed, roughly 48% are singletons.

The chain carries TRBV5-1 and TRBJ2-1; 9 bases map to TRBD2. This receptor was taken from a human donor with advanced metastatic prostate, ovarian, gallbladder or colorectal cancer (not recorded which). This table probably holds off-target reads from a library built for another chain. This chain's CDR3 is CASTLAGDYNEQFF. CDR3 DNA: TGCGCCAGCACCTTAGCGGGAGACTACAATGAGCAGTTCTTC.